Below, one T cell receptor beta chain is given with its context. This receptor's antigen is unknown. Base quality data are lacking; no much larger clone is found one base away. Measured from the cysteine to the phenylalanine, the CDR3 is 15 residues long. This entry keeps only the CDR3 DNA: 45 bases, framed from base 1. V is clipped by 6 bases and J by 4 bases, and the sequence between their germline boundaries is 18 bases long. The sample is drawn from a study of glioma-infiltrating T cells listed by TCRdb under 2016. For the wider study: Sequencing of TCR alpha- and beta-chain repertoires was performed on glioma tissue, on non-neoplastic brain tissue, and on matched peripheral blood mononuclear cells. Each tissue-infiltrating repertoire was compared with the same patient's peripheral blood repertoire to measure divergence between tissue and blood T-cell populations. The paired cohort comprised three low-grade glioma patients, several primary glioblastoma patients and three non-glioma patients contributing non-neoplastic brain tissue. The investigation overall reported the following: Very few CDR3 sequences were shared between tissue and blood, attributed to high CDR3 diversity and limited sampling. VJ-independent divergence between tissue and blood was lower than expected in non-neoplastic patients but higher than expected in all gliomas, particularly low-grade gliomas. The group comparisons were based on small numbers of patients: three non-neoplastic, three low-grade glioma and several glioblastoma patients.

TCR alpha and beta CDR3 regions were amplified with the iRepertoire nested amplicon-rescue multiplex PCR (arm-PCR) platform from RNA. The input for one-step reverse transcription and amplification was about 85-400 ng of either tissue mRNA or PBMC total RNA. Following bead purification, Illumina adapters were added by a secondary multiplex PCR, and the libraries were gel-purified between 200 and 400 bp. Libraries carried internal 6-nucleotide barcodes used for demultiplexing. Sequencing of libraries was performed on an Illumina MiSeq with 2x220 or 2x250 nucleotide paired-end reads. The authors' pipeline ran thus. FLASH 1.2.11 was used to merge paired reads, and BWA-MEM then aligned the reads to the GRCh37 human genome before TRA and TRB reads were extracted. An IMGT-derived reference of cassette sequences and CDR3 motifs, with pseudogenes included, was used for V and J assignment. Reads were translated in three frames, and productive CDR3s were defined by a C…FGXG motif without stop codons. Clonotypes were defined as unique combinations of V-J cassette pair and CDR3 amino acid sequence. Reads were filtered by Hamming distance, with the threshold set by the sequence error rate of each sample in mapped regions. TCRdb reran the public reads through fastp at Q25 and MiXCR, keeping productive beta chains. Entries that share a CDR3 protein sequence are merged under the most common genes and DNA. Here the V and J calls rest on TCRdb's processing, not on the authors' analysis. The sample table holds around 130,000 distinct CDR3 sequences, of which around 23% were seen once. The ten largest clones capture around 28% of the sample.

Sequencing was done on a sample of glioma tissue, nonneoplastic brain tissue, or PBMCs (not recorded which). The TCR was taken from a human donor with low-grade glioma or glioblastoma, undergoing nonglioma brain surgery, or in good health (not recorded which). The chain employs TRBV12-3 or TRBV12-4 and TRBJ1-2; the D gene is not confidently resolved. The CDR3 here reads CASRRMVGALYGYTF. The DNA sequence follows: TGTGCCAGCAGGCGGATGGTGGGTGCCCTCTATGGCTACACCTTC.